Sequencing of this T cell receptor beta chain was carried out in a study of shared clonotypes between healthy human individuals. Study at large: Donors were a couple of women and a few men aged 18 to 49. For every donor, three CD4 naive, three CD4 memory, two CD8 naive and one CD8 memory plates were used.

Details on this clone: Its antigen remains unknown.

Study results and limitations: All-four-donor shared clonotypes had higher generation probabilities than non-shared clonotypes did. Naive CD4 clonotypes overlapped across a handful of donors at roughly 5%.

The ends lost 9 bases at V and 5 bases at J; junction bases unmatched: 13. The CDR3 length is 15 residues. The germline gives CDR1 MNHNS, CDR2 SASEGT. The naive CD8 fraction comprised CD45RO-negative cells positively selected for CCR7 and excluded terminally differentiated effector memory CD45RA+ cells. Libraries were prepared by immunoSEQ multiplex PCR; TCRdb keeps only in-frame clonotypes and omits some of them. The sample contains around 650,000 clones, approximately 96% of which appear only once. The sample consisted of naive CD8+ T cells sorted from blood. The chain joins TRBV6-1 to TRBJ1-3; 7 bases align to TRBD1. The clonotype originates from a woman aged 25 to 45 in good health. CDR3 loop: CASSADRNGRNTIYF. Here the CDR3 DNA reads TGTGCCAGTTCCGCGGACAGGAACGGCAGAAACACCATATATTTT.